Listed below are T cell receptor beta chains from one sample, sequenced in a study of cytomegalovirus exposure and HLA in healthy donors. TCRdb keeps only in-frame clones here, not all; method: immunoSEQ multiplex PCR. The sample has about 130,000 clones; around nine tenths are singletons. The sequenced material came from PBMCs. These receptors were obtained from a woman between 18 and 30 years old in good health and CMV-seronegative. Each CDR3 is given with its conserved first and last residue. D genes are given only for firm matches. Expanded clones get a size class; other rows say once, few or many, or leave the size out.

J gene | V gene | D gene | clone size | CDR3 DNA | CDR3 protein
TRBJ2-7 | TRBV2 | . | . | TGTGCCAGCAGTGAAGCAGCAGGGTTGGCCTACGAGCAGTACTTC | CASSEAAGLAYEQYF
TRBJ2-3 | TRBV18 | TRBD2 | . | TGTGCCAGCTCCCCCTCGGGACTAGCGGGAACCACAGATACGCAGTATTTT | CASSPSGLAGTTDTQYF
TRBJ1-1 | TRBV27 | . | once | TGTGCCAGCAGTTTTGGGTCGGGTGTCACTGAAGCTTTCTTT | CASSFGSGVTEAFF
TRBJ2-2 | TRBV6-5 | TRBD2 | once | TGTGCCAGCAGGCGGGGACTAGGGAACACCGGGGAGCTGTTTTTT | CASRRGLGNTGELFF
TRBJ2-3 | TRBV9 | TRBD2 | . | TGTGCCAGCAGCGTAGAAGGCGGGAGAAATACGCAGTATTTT | CASSVEGGRNTQYF
TRBJ1-2 | TRBV6-5 | . | once | TGTGCCAGCAGTTACGACAGGATACAGGGCTACACCTTC | CASSYDRIQGYTF
TRBJ2-5 | TRBV5-1 | TRBD2 | . | TGCGCCAGCAGCGGGACTAGCGGGAGTCTAGAGACCCAGTACTTC | CASSGTSGSLETQYF
TRBJ2-1 | TRBV19 | TRBD2 | . | TGTGCCAGTAGTATGGGAGCGGGACGATCCTACAATGAGCAGTTCTTC | CASSMGAGRSYNEQFF
TRBJ2-6 | TRBV12-5 | TRBD1 | . | TGTGCTAGTGGTTTGGTACATTGGGAGGGGACAGGGATTTCTGGGGCCAACGTCCTGACTTTC | CASGLVHWEGTGISGANVLTF
TRBJ1-4 | TRBV7-9 | . | . | TGTGCCAGCAGCTTACGGGGAAATAGTGAAAAACTGTTTTTT | CASSLRGNSEKLFF
TRBJ2-7 | TRBV6-5 | . | once | TGTGCCAGCAGTTACTCGACGGGAAGCTCCTACGAGCAGTACTTC | CASSYSTGSSYEQYF
TRBJ2-2 | TRBV19 | . | . | TGTGCCAGTAGTAAGGGAGGCACCGGGGAGCTGTTTTTT | CASSKGGTGELFF
TRBJ1-1 | TRBV11-2 | . | once | TGTGCCAGCAGCTTAACAGCTGGTATGCTCGTGGGCACTGAAGCTTTCTTT | CASSLTAGMLVGTEAFF
TRBJ1-1 | TRBV5-1 | . | . | TGCGCCAGCAGCTCCGGGGGGACTGAAGCTTTCTTT | CASSSGGTEAFF
TRBJ2-1 | TRBV7-8 | . | . | TGTGCCAGCAGCTTAACACCGGGACTCAGCAATGAGCAGTTCTTC | CASSLTPGLSNEQFF
TRBJ2-5 | TRBV19 | TRBD2 | . | TGTGCCAGTAGTATGTGGACTAGATCGGAGACCCAGTACTTC | CASSMWTRSETQYF
TRBJ1-1 | TRBV19 | . | once | TGTGCCAGTAGTAGATGGCCAGACACCATGAACACTGAAGCTTTCTTT | CASSRWPDTMNTEAFF
TRBJ2-7 | TRBV7-2 | . | . | TGTGCCAGCACCTTATACAGGGACCACGAGCAGTACTTC | CASTLYRDHEQYF
TRBJ2-7 | TRBV13 | . | once | TGTGCCAGCAGCTCGGACTCTTCTTTCTCCTACGAGCAGTACTTC | CASSSDSSFSYEQYF
TRBJ2-1 | TRBV7-7 | . | . | TGTGCTAGCAGCTTTGGCGGGGCGTACAATGAGCAGTTCTTC | CASSFGGAYNEQFF